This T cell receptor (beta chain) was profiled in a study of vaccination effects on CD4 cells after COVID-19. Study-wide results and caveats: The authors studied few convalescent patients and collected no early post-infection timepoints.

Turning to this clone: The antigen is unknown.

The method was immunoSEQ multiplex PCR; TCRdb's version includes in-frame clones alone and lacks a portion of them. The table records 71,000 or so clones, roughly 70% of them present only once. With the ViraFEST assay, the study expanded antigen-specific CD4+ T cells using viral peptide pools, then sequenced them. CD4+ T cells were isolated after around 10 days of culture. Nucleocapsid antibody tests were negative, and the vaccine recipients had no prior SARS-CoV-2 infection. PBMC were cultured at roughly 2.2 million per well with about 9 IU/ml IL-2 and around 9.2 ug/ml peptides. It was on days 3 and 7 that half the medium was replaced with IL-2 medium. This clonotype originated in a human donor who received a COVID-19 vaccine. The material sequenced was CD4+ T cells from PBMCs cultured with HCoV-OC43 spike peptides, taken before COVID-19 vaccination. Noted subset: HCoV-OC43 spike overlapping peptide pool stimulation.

The CDR3, as DNA: TGTGCCAGTAGTATTCCGATTGGGGCTGACACTGAAGCTTTCTTT. Translation: CASSIPIGADTEAFF. This chain links TRBV19 with TRBJ1-1; TRBD1 might be the D (5 bases). The CDR3 contains 15 residues. Germline CDR1 reads LNHDA; CDR2 reads SQIVND (reference sequence). Deletions cut 3 bases from V and 3 bases from J, with 14 bases between.